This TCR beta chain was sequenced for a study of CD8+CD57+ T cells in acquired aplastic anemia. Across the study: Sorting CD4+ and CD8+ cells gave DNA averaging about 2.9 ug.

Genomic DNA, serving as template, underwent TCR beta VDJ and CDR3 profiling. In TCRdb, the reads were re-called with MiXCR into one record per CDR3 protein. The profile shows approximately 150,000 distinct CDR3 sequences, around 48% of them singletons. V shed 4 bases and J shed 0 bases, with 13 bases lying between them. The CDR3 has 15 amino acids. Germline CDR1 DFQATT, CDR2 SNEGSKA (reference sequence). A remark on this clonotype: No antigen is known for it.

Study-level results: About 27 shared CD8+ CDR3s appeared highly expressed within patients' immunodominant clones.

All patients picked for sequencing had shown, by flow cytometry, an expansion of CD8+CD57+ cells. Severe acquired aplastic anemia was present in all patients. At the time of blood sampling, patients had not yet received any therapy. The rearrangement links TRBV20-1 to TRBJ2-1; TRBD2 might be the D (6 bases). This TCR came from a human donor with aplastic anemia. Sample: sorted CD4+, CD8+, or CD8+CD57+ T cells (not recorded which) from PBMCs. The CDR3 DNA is TGCAGTGCTATGATGGCGGGAAACTCCTACAATGAGCAGTTCTTC. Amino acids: CSAMMAGNSYNEQFF.